These T cell receptor beta chains were read from a single sample in a study of shared clonotypes between healthy human individuals. The repertoire was sequenced with immunoSEQ multiplex PCR; TCRdb's copy has only in-frame clones and lacks some. The repertoire consists of about 2 million clones, with approximately 95% occurring once and the leading ten covering approximately 1%. The sample comprised naive CD8+ T cells sorted from blood. The receptors shown here come from a man younger than 35 in good health. CDR3s include the opening cysteine and the closing phenylalanine or tryptophan. The D gene is left open where the match is weak. The size entry is marked missing in some rows and otherwise reads once, few, many or a size class.

j_gene	len	d_gene	abundance	v_gene	CDR3aa
TRBJ2-7	14	.	.	TRBV27	CASSFGGATYEQYF
TRBJ1-1	13	.	.	TRBV29-1	CSVEGDGNTEAFF
TRBJ1-2	16	.	once	TRBV6-1	CASSELGQGIGYGYTF
TRBJ2-3	15	.	.	TRBV5-4	CASSSRDDFVDTQYF
TRBJ1-6	14	.	.	TRBV2	CASKSRGSNSPLHF
TRBJ2-7	15	TRBD2	.	TRBV4-3	CASSQGTSGLYEQYF
TRBJ1-2	14	.	few	TRBV21-1	CASSPLGQSYGYTF
TRBJ2-1	15	TRBD1	.	TRBV10-3	CAIRIYRETGDEQFF
TRBJ1-1	14	.	many	TRBV13	CASSWRGAPQAAFF
TRBJ1-1	13	TRBD1	.	TRBV25-1	CASSGQGITEAFF
TRBJ1-2	18	.	.	TRBV21-1	CASSKRRGVNERDYGYTF
TRBJ1-2	11	.	.	TRBV5-4	CASSYGSSYTF
TRBJ1-3	14	.	.	TRBV19	CASSITDSGNTIYF
TRBJ2-7	13	.	.	TRBV6-5	CASSYDGYYEQYF
TRBJ2-2	16	TRBD1	.	TRBV10-3	CAISDPGQGRTGELFF
TRBJ2-7	13	.	once	TRBV7-9	CASRADMSYEQYF
TRBJ2-2	16	.	.	TRBV2	CASSEFMALNTGELFF
TRBJ2-7	13	TRBD1	.	TRBV6-1	CASSRDRDYEQYF
TRBJ2-7	17	TRBD2	.	TRBV11-2	CASSLPLRTSGNYEQYF
TRBJ1-5	12	.	.	TRBV7-2	CASSSFNQPQHF
TRBJ2-7	14	TRBD1	.	TRBV7-9	CASSPQDRGHEQYF
TRBJ2-5	13	TRBD2	.	TRBV28	CASRGEGQETQYF
TRBJ1-5	15	.	.	TRBV5-3	CARSLREVGNQPQHF
TRBJ2-5	14	.	.	TRBV5-6	CASSLALGRETQYF
TRBJ1-1	14	.	.	TRBV5-1	CASSPDGGSTEAFF
TRBJ1-4	15	.	.	TRBV15	CATSRPTGLHERLFF
TRBJ1-5	11	.	.	TRBV6-1	CATLGAVEKHF
TRBJ2-1	14	.	.	TRBV27	CASSFTGINNEQFF
TRBJ2-7	15	TRBD2	.	TRBV27	CASSFSAGETYEQYF